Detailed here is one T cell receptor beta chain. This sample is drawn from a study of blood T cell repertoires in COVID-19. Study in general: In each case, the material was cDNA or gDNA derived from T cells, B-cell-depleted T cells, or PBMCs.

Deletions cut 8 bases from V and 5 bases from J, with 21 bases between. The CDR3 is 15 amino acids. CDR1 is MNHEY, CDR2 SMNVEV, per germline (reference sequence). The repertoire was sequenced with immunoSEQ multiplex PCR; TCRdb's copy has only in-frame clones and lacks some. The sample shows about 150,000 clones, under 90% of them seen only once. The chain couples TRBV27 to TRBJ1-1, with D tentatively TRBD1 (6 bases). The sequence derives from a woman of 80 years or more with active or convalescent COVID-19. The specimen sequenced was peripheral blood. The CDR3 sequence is CASLPWTAFGTEAFF. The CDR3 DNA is TGTGCCAGCCTCCCCTGGACAGCCTTCGGAACTGAAGCTTTCTTT.